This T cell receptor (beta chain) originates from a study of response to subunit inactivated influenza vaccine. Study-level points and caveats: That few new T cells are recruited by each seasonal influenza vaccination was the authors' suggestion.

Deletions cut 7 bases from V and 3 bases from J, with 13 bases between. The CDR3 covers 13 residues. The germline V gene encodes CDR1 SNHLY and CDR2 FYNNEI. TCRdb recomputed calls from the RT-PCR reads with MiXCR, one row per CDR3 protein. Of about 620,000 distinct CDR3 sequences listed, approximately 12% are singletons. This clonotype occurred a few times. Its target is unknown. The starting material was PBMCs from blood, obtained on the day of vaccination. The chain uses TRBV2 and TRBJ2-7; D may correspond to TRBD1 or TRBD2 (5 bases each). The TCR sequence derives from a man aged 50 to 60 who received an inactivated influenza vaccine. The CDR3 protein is CASNRDGNYEQYF. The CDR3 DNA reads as TGTGCCAGCAACCGGGACGGTAACTACGAGCAGTACTTC.